This T cell receptor (beta chain) was obtained from a study of cytomegalovirus exposure and HLA in healthy donors. Study as a whole: Drawn from HLA-typed donors, tens of millions of unique TCRs were held in an early data release. Study findings and constraints: Most TCR sequences were rare, but some public TCRs occurred in many donors. The study assumed roughly uniform donor sequencing depth for presence/absence analyses.

CDR3 length: 12 residues. Germline CDR1 reads SGHAT; CDR2 reads FQDESV (reference sequence). V was pared by 5 bases and J by 7 bases, with 9 bases between. Missing from this donor's record is the CMV serostatus. A note on this clone: Its antigen is currently unknown.

PCR used 60 Vbeta primers and 13 Jbeta primers. Only in-frame clones appear in the TCRdb table, and some are missing; sequencing was by immunoSEQ multiplex PCR. The sample has around 150,000 clones; around 80% are singletons. The rearrangement links TRBV11-1 to TRBJ2-1; D uncertain. Sequenced sample: PBMCs. The receptor was derived from a man aged 25 to 45 in good health. The CDR3 sequence: CASSHIRNEQFF. The CDR3 coding sequence is TGTGCCAGCAGCCACATTCGAAATGAGCAGTTCTTC.